A single sample gave rise to the 14 T cell receptor beta chains below, sequenced in a study of technical replicates of blood from a handful of donors. Only in-frame clones appear in the TCRdb table, and some are missing; sequencing was by immunoSEQ multiplex PCR. The data show approximately 76,000 clones, roughly 90% seen once. The sequenced sample consisted of T cells isolated from PBMCs. These receptors were taken from a human donor in good health.

CDR3 nucleotide sequence: TGCAGCGTTGATACGGACGGAGGCTCTGGAAACACCATATATTTT. Its translation: CSVDTDGGSGNTIYF. The chain joins TRBV29-1 to TRBJ1-3; D unclear. Germline V CDR1 and CDR2: SQVTM, ANQGSEA. Trimming took 3 bases from V and 0 from J, leaving 12 bases between them. The CDR3 is made up of 15 amino acids.

The chain carries TRBV9 and TRBJ2-2; D unclear. The CDR3 runs to 13 residues. V shed 0 bases and J shed 4 bases, with 4 bases lying between them. CDR1 is SGDLS, CDR2 YYNGEE, per germline. The DNA of the CDR3 is TGTGCCAGCAGCGTAGACGGCACCGGGGAGCTGTTTTTT. This encodes CASSVDGTGELFF.

The chain combines TRBV28 with TRBJ2-3; 8 nucleotides line up with TRBD2. The CDR3 consists of 15 residues. Germline CDR1 is MDHEN and CDR2 is SYDVKM. V was clipped by 5 bases and J by 1 base; unmatched bases: 5. Here the CDR3 DNA reads TGTGCCAGCAGTCGTCTAGCGGGCCGCACAGATACGCAGTATTTT. This gives the protein CASSRLAGRTDTQYF.

This clone showed up just once. This chain joins TRBV6-5 and TRBJ1-3; no clear D gene. V lost 6 bases and J lost 0, with 12 bases in between. CDR3 length equals 15 residues. Germline CDR1 reads MNHEY; CDR2 reads SVGAGI. Here the CDR3 reads CASSLDWFSGNTIYF. The DNA for the CDR3 is TGTGCCAGCAGCCTGGACTGGTTCTCTGGAAACACCATATATTTT.

The rearrangement uses TRBV15 and TRBJ2-1, with D perhaps matching TRBD2 (5 bases). CDR1 and CDR2 from the germline V gene are LNHNV and YYDKDF (reference sequence). V lost 0 bases and J 2 bases, leaving 8 bases between the germline ends. CDR3 length equals 15 residues. The CDR3 DNA is TGTGCCACCAGCAGAGATGCGGGTCCCTACAATGAGCAGTTCTTC. Its protein is CATSRDAGPYNEQFF. Filled out from reference TRBV15 and TRBJ2-1, the complete variable domain reads DAMVIQNPRYQVTQFGKPVTLSCSQTLNHNVMYWYQQKSSQAPKLLFHYYDKDFNNEADTPDNFQSRRPNTSFCFLDIRSPGLGDTAMYLCATSRDAGPYNEQFFGPGTRLTVL.

The rearrangement links TRBV5-5 to TRBJ2-3; D is uncertain. Germline CDR1 is SGHKS and CDR2 is YYEKEE (reference sequence). The CDR3 totals 15 residues. With 0 bases removed from V and 4 bases from J, the gap between germline ends came to 12 bases. DNA of the CDR3: TGTGCCAGCAGCTTGGCCCCAGGTTACGCAGATACGCAGTATTTT. It translates to CASSLAPGYADTQYF. Variable domain in full (rest from reference TRBV5-5 and TRBJ2-3): DAGVTQSPTHLIKTRGQQVTLRCSPISGHKSVSWYQQVLGQGPQFIFQYYEKEERGRGNFPDRFSARQFPNYSSELNVNALLLGDSALYLCASSLAPGYADTQYFGPGTRLTVL.

The rearrangement uses TRBV19 and TRBJ1-5; 9 nucleotides match TRBD1. CDR3 length equals 17 residues. CDR1 and CDR2 (germline): LNHDA, SQIVND (reference sequence). V was clipped by 3 bases and J by 6 bases; unmatched bases: 12. The CDR3 loop reads CASSMGQGGSGSQPQHF. As DNA, the CDR3 is TGTGCCAGTAGTATGGGACAGGGTGGCTCGGGGAGTCAGCCCCAGCATTTT.

The chain combines TRBV27 with TRBJ2-1; weak D call: TRBD1 (5 bases). V gave up 0 bases and J gave up 3 bases, with 9 bases separating them. CDR1 and CDR2 (germline): MNHEY, SMNVEV (reference sequence). The CDR3 contains 15 residues. DNA of the CDR3: TGTGCCAGCAGTTTATCAGGGGTCGGCTACAATGAGCAGTTCTTC. This encodes CASSLSGVGYNEQFF.

In DNA form, the CDR3 reads TGTGCCAGCATCGAAGCGGGAGCGCAATACGAGCAGTACTTC. Translation: CASIEAGAQYEQYF. J is TRBJ2-7 and V is TRBV5-6, with 8 nucleotides matching TRBD2. The germline V gene encodes CDR1 SGHDT and CDR2 YYEEEE. The length of the CDR3 is 14 residues. V shed 6 bases and J 4 bases; nucleotides not matched to a gene: 9.

This chain links TRBV10-3 with TRBJ2-3; 13 bases align to TRBD2. Losses at the gene ends were 2 bases for V and 8 bases for J; bases not matched to a gene: 7. This CDR3 has 16 amino acids. CDR1 and CDR2 (germline): ENHRY, SYGVKD. CDR3 in amino acids: CAISETSGRAPLTQYF. The CDR3 bases are TGTGCCATCAGTGAGACTAGCGGGAGGGCCCCCCTTACGCAGTATTTT.

The rearrangement joins TRBV13 to TRBJ1-2; weak D call: TRBD1 (6 bases). CDR1 is PRHDT and CDR2 is FYEKMQ in the germline V gene (reference sequence). The CDR3 has 14 residues. V was clipped by 4 bases and J by 4 bases, with 13 bases between them. The DNA for the CDR3 is TGTGCCAGCAGCTATAGGACAGCGACCTATGGCTACACCTTC. Translated: CASSYRTATYGYTF.

This clone was counted only a few times. The rearrangement joins TRBV6-5 to TRBJ2-1; 7 positions agree with TRBD2. The length of the CDR3 is 13 residues. J was trimmed by 5 bases and V by 6 bases; bases with no gene match: 4. Germline CDR1 MNHEY, CDR2 SVGAGI. The CDR3 protein is CASRTSLDNEQFF. CDR3 coding DNA: TGTGCCAGCAGGACTAGCCTCGACAATGAGCAGTTCTTC.

CDR3 amino acids: CASSRFVTSGGAEQYF. In DNA form, the CDR3 reads TGCGCCAGCAGCCGCTTCGTGACTAGCGGGGGGGCCGAGCAGTACTTC. The rearrangement uses TRBV4-1 and TRBJ2-7, with TRBD2 matching over 14 bases. From germline, CDR1 is MGHRA and CDR2 YSYEKL. The CDR3 runs to 16 residues. Germline trimming cut 4 bases from V and 6 bases from J; bases unmatched to any gene: 8.

The chain links TRBV6-1 to TRBJ1-5; 8 nucleotides line up with TRBD1. After removal of 6 bases from V and 5 bases from J, the junction contained 9 bases not matched to a gene. The CDR3 runs 15 residues. Germline V gives CDR1 MNHNS, CDR2 SASEGT. The CDR3 coding sequence is TGTGCCAGCAGGTTAGATCAGGGGGCAGATCAGCCCCAGCATTTT. Encoded protein: CASRLDQGADQPQHF.